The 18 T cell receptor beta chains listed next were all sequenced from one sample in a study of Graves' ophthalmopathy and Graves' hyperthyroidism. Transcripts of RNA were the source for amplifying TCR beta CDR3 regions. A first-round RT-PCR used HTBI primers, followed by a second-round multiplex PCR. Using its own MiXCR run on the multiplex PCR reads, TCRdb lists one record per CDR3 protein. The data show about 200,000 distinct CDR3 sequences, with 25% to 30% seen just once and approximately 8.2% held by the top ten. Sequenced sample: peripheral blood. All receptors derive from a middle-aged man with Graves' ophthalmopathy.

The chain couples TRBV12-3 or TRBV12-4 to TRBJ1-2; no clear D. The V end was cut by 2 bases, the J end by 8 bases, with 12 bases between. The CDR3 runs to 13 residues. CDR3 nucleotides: TGTGCCAGCAGTTTAAGTTACGGGAACGGCTACACCTTC. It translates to CASSLSYGNGYTF.

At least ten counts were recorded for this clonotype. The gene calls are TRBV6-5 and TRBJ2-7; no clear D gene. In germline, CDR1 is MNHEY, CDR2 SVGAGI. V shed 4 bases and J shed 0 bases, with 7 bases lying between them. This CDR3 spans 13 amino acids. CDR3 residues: CASSSGRSYEQYF. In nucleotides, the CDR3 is TGTGCCAGCAGTTCGGGCCGCTCCTACGAGCAGTACTTC.

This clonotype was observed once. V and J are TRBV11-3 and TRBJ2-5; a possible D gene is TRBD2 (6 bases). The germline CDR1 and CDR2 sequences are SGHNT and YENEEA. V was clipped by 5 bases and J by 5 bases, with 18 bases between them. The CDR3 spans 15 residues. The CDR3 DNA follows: TGTGCCAGCAGCGCCGCGGGACTTAATGGGGAGACCCAGTACTTC. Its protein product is CASSAAGLNGETQYF.

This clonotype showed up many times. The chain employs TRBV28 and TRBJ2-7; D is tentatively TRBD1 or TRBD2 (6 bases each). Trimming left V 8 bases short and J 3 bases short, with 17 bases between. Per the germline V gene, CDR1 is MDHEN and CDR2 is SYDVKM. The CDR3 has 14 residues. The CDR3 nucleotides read TGTGCCAGCTCGGGACCCGGAGGGGGCTACGAGCAGTACTTC. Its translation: CASSGPGGGYEQYF. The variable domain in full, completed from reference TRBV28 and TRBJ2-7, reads DVKVTQSSRYLVKRTGEKVFLECVQDMDHENMFWYRQDPGLGLRLIYFSYDVKMKEKGDIPEGYSVSREKKERFSLILESASTNQTSMYLCASSGPGGGYEQYFGPGTRLTVT.

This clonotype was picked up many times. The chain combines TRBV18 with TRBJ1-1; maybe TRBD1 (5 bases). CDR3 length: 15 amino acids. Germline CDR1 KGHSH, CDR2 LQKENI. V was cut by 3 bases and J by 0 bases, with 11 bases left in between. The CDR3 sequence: CASSPQQVMNTEAFF. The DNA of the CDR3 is TGTGCCAGCTCACCTCAACAGGTCATGAACACTGAAGCTTTCTTT.

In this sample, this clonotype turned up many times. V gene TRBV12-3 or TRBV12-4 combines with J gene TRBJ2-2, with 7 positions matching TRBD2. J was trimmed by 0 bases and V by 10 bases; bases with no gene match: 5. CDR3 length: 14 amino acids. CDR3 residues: CANQRDANTGELFF. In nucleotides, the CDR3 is TGTGCCAACCAGCGGGATGCGAACACCGGGGAGCTGTTTTTT.

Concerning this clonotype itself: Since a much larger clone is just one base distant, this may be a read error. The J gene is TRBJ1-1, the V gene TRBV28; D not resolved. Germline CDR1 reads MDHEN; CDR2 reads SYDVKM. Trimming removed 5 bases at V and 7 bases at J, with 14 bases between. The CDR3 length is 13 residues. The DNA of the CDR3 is TGTGCCAGCAGTGCCACAGAGGGATTTGAAGCTTTCTTT. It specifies CASSATEGFEAFF.

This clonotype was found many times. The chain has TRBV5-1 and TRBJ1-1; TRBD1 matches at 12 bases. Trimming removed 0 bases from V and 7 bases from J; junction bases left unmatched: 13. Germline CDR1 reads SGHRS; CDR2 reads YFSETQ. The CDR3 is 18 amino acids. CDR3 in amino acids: CASSLGDRGPHVQSEAFF. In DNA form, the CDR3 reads TGCGCCAGCAGCTTGGGGGACAGGGGGCCCCACGTGCAGAGTGAAGCTTTCTTT.

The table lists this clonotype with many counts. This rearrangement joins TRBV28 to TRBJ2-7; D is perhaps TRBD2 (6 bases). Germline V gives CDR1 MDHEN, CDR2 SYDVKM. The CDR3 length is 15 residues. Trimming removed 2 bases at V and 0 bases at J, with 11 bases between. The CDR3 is CASSLVAGNSYEQYF. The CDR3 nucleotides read TGTGCCAGCAGTTTAGTGGCGGGAAACTCCTACGAGCAGTACTTC.

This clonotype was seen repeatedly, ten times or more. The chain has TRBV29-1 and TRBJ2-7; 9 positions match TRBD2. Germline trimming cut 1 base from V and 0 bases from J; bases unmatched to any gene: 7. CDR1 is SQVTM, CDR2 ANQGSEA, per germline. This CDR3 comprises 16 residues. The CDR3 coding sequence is TGCAGCGTTGAAGGGGGTGCTAGCGGGGCCTCCTACGAGCAGTACTTC. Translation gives CSVEGGASGASYEQYF.

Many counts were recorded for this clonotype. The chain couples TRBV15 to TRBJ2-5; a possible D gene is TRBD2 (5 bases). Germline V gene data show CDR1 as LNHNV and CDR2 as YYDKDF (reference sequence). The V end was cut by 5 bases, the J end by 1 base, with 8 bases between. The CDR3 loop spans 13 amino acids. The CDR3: CATSSGSQETQYF. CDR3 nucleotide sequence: TGTGCCACCAGCTCGGGGTCCCAAGAGACCCAGTACTTC.

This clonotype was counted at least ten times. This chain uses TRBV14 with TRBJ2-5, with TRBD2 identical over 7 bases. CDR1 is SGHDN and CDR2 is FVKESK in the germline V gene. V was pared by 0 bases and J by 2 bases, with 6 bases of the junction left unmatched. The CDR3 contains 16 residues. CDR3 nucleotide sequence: TGTGCCAGCAGCCAAGAAGGGGAGGGACTACAAGAGACCCAGTACTTC. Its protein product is CASSQEGEGLQETQYF.

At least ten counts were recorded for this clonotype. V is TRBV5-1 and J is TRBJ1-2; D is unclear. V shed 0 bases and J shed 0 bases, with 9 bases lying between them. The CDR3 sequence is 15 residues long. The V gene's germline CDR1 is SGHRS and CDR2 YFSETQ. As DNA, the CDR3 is TGCGCCAGCAGCTTGGGGTCCGGTTCTAACTATGGCTACACCTTC. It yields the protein CASSLGSGSNYGYTF.

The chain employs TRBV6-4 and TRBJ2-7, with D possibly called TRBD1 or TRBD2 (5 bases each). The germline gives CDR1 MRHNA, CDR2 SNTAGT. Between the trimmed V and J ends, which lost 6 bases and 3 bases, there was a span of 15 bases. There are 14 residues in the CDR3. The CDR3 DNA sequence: TGTGCCAGCAGCTCTGGGGGTCGGGACTACGAGCAGTACTTC. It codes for CASSSGGRDYEQYF.

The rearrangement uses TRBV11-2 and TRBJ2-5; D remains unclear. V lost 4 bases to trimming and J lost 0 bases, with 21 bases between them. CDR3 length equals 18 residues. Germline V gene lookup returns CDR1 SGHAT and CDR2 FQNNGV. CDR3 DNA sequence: TGTGCCAGCAGCTCCCAGATCATCAGTTCCCAGTACCAAGAGACCCAGTACTTC. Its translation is CASSSQIISSQYQETQYF.

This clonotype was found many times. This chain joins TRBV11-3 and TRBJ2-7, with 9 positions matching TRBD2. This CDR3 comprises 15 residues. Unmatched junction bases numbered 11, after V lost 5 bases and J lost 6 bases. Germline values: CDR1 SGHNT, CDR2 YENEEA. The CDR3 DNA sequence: TGTGCCAGCAGCGGCGCCGGGACTAGCTTAACCGAGCAGTACTTC. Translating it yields CASSGAGTSLTEQYF.

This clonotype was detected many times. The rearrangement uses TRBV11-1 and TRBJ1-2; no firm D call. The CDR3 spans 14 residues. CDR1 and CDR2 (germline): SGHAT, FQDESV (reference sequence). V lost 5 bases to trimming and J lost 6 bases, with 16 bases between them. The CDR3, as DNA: TGTGCCAGCAGCCGAGGACGGATCAAAGATGGCTACACCTTC. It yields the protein CASSRGRIKDGYTF.

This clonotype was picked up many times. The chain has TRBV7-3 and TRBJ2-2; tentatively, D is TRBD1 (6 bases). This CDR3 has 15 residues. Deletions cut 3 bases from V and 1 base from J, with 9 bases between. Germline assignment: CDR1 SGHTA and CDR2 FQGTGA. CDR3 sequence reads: CASSLTTGNTGELFF. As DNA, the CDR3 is TGTGCCAGCAGCTTGACGACAGGGAACACCGGGGAGCTGTTTTTT.